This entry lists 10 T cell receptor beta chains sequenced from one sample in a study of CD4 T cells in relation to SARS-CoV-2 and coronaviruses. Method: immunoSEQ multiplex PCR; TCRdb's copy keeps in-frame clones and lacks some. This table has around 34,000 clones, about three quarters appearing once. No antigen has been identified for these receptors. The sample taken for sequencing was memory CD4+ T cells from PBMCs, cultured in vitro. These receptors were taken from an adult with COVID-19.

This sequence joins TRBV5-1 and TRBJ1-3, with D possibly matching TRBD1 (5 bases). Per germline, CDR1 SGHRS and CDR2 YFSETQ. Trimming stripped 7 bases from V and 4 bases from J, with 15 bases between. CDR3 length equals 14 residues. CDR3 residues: CASGATTGGNTIYF. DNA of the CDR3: TGCGCCAGCGGGGCGACCACGGGAGGAAACACCATATATTTT.

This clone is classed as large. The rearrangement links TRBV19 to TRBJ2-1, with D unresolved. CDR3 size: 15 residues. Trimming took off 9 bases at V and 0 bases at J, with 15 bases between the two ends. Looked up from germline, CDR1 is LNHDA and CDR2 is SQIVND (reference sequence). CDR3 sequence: CASPDVESSYNEQFF. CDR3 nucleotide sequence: TGTGCCAGCCCAGATGTAGAAAGCTCCTACAATGAGCAGTTCTTC.

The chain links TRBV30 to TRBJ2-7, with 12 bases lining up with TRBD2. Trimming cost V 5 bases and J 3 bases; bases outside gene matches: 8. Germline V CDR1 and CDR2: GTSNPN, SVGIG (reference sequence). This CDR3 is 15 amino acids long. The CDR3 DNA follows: TGTGCCTGGGGGCAACTAGCGGGAGGTGGCTACGAGCAGTACTTC. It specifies CAWGQLAGGGYEQYF. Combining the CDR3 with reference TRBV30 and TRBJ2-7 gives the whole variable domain SQTIHQWPATLVQPVGSPLSLECTVEGTSNPNLYWYRQAAGRGLQLLFYSVGIGQISSEVPQNLSASRPQDRQFILSSKKLLLSDSGFYLCAWGQLAGGGYEQYFGPGTRLTVT.

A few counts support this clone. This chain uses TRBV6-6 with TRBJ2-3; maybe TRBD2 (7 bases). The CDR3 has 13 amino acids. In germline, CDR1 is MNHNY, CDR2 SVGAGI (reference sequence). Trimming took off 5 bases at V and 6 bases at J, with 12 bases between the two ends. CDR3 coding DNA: TGTGCCAGCAGTCGGAGGGGGGGCGATACGCAGTATTTT. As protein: CASSRRGGDTQYF.

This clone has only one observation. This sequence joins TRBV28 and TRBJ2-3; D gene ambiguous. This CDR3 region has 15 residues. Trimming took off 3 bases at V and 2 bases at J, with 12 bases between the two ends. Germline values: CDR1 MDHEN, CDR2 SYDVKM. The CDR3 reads CASSFAETHTDTQYF. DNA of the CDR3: TGTGCCAGCAGTTTCGCGGAAACACACACAGATACGCAGTATTTT.

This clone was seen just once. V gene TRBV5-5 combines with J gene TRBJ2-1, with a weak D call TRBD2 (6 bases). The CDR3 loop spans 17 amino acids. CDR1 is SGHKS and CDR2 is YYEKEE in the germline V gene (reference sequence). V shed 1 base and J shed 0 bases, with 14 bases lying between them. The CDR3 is CASSLWGRTNSYNEQFF. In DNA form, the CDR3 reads TGTGCCAGCAGCTTGTGGGGGAGGACTAACTCCTACAATGAGCAGTTCTTC.

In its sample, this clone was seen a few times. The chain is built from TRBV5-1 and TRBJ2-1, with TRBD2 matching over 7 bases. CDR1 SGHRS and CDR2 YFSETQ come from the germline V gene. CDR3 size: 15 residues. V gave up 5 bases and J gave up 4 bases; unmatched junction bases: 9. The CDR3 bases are TGCGCCAGCAGTTGGAGTAGCGGGCTGTACAATGAGCAGTTCTTC. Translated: CASSWSSGLYNEQFF.

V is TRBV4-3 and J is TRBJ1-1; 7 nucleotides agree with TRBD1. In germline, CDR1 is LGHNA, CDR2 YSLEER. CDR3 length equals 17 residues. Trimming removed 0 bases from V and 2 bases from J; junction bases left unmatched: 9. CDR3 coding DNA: TGCGCCAGCAGCCAAGATCTCGGCGGGACAGTCAACACTGAAGCTTTCTTT. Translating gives CASSQDLGGTVNTEAFF.

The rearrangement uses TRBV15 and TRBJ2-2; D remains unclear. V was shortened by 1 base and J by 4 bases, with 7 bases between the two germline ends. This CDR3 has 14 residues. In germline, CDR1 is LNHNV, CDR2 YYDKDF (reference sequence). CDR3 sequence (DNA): TGTGCCACCAGCAGAGTTGAGCGCACCGGGGAGCTGTTTTTT. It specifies CATSRVERTGELFF.

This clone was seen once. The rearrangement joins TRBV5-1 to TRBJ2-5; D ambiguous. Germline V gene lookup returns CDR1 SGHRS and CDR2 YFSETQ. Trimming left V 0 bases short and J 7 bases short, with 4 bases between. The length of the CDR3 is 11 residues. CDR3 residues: CASSLEGTQYF. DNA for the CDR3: TGCGCCAGCAGCTTGGAAGGGACCCAGTACTTC.